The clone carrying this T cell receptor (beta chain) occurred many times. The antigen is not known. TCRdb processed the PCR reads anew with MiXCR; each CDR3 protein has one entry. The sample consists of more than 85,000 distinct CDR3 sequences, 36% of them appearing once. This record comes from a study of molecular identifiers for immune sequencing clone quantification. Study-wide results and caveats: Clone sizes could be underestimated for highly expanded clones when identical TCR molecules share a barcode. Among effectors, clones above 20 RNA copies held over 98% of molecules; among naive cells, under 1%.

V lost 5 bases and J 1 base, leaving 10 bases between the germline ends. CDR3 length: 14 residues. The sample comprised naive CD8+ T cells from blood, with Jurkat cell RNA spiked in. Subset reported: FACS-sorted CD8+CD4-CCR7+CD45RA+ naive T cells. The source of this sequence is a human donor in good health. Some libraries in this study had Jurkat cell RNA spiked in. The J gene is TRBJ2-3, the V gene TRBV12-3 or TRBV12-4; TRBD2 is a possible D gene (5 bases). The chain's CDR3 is CASSPRGGTDTQYF. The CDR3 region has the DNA TGTGCCAGCAGTCCCCGGGGAGGCACAGATACGCAGTATTTT.